Each of the 14 T cell receptor beta chains below was sequenced from the same sample in a study of blood T cell repertoires in COVID-19. The protocol was immunoSEQ multiplex PCR, while the TCRdb copy is restricted to in-frame clones and leaves out a portion. Of more than 200,000 clones in the sample, 80% to 90% were seen once. Specimen: PBMCs or T cells enriched from blood (not recorded which). The receptors were sampled from a woman aged 25 to 39 who had recovered from COVID-19.

The V call is TRBV5-1, the J call TRBJ2-7; a weak D match, TRBD2 (6 bases). The CDR3 has 14 residues. Germline V lookup: CDR1 SGHRS, CDR2 YFSETQ. V was pared by 2 bases and J by 7 bases, with 16 bases between. The chain's CDR3 is CASSFVLTGVEQYF. CDR3 in DNA: TGCGCCAGCAGCTTTGTTCTAACGGGAGTGGAGCAGTACTTC.

The chain has TRBV4-1 and TRBJ1-1, with a tentative D call TRBD1 (5 bases). This CDR3 region has 16 residues. Germline assignment: CDR1 MGHRA and CDR2 YSYEKL. Between the trimmed V and J ends, which lost 1 base and 2 bases, there was a span of 14 bases. The DNA of the CDR3 is TGCGCCAGCAGCCAAGTAAGTGACAGTTTCAACACTGAAGCTTTCTTT. Protein sequence: CASSQVSDSFNTEAFF.

This chain joins TRBV4-1 and TRBJ1-1; a weak D match, TRBD1 (6 bases). The length of the CDR3 is 14 residues. The germline V and J ends were trimmed by 0 bases and 8 bases, with 13 bases remaining between them. CDR1 MGHRA and CDR2 YSYEKL come from the germline V gene. The CDR3 DNA reads as TGCGCCAGCAGCCAAGATCAGGGACAATCGGAAGCTTTCTTT. Protein sequence: CASSQDQGQSEAFF.

The V and J genes are TRBV18 and TRBJ2-1; D possibly corresponds to TRBD2 (6 bases). CDR3 length: 15 amino acids. The germline gives CDR1 KGHSH, CDR2 LQKENI. V was cut by 6 bases and J by 3 bases, with 15 bases left in between. This CDR3 reads CASSEGRPDYNEQFF. The CDR3 DNA is TGTGCCAGCTCGGAGGGGCGTCCGGACTACAATGAGCAGTTCTTC. Full variable domain (remainder filled in from reference TRBV18 and TRBJ2-1): NAGVMQNPRHLVRRRGQEARLRCSPMKGHSHVYWYRQLPEEGLKFMVYLQKENIIDESGMPKERFSAEFPKEGPSILRIQQVVRGDSAAYFCASSEGRPDYNEQFFGPGTRLTVL.

The V gene is TRBV11-3, the J gene TRBJ2-5, with 12 bases identical to TRBD2. In germline, CDR1 is SGHNT, CDR2 YENEEA. The CDR3 consists of 16 residues. The V gene end was trimmed by 1 base and the J gene end by 4 bases; junction bases not matched to a gene: 4. In DNA, the CDR3 is TGTGCCAGCAGCTTAGGCGCTAGCGGGAGGGGAGAGACCCAGTACTTC. Amino acid sequence: CASSLGASGRGETQYF.

The chain has TRBV18 and TRBJ2-3, with TRBD1 matching over 8 bases. Germline CDR1 and CDR2: KGHSH and LQKENI. V shed 3 bases and J 3 bases; nucleotides not matched to a gene: 5. This CDR3 has 15 amino acids. In DNA, the CDR3 is TGTGCCAGCTCACCCGGACAGGGAAGGACAGATACGCAGTATTTT. Amino acids: CASSPGQGRTDTQYF.

This rearrangement joins TRBV11-2 to TRBJ2-7, with 9 bases identical to TRBD1. The CDR3 is 14 residues long. With V trimmed by 5 bases and J by 4 bases, 6 bases remained unmatched. From germline, CDR1 is SGHAT and CDR2 FQNNGV. The CDR3 region has the DNA TGTGCCAGCAGCGAGGGGACAGGGTTTTACGAGCAGTACTTC. The encoded protein is CASSEGTGFYEQYF.

The rearrangement links TRBV7-9 to TRBJ1-2; D ambiguous. CDR1 SEHNR and CDR2 FQNEAQ come from the germline V gene (reference sequence). The CDR3 runs 13 residues. The germline V and J ends were trimmed by 2 bases and 3 bases, with 7 bases remaining between them. The CDR3, as DNA: TGTGCCAGCAGCTTAAACGGAGACTATGGCTACACCTTC. This translates into CASSLNGDYGYTF.

This clone was found a few times. The rearrangement uses TRBV15 and TRBJ2-7; TRBD1 is a possible D gene (6 bases). Germline CDR1 is LNHNV and CDR2 is YYDKDF (reference sequence). Trimming removed 5 bases from V and 2 bases from J, with 10 bases in between. This CDR3 region has 13 residues. The CDR3 DNA reads TGTGCCACCAGCTATGACAGGACCTACGAGCAGTACTTC. Its translation is CATSYDRTYEQYF. Using reference TRBV15 and TRBJ2-7 for the parts outside the CDR3, the full variable domain is DAMVIQNPRYQVTQFGKPVTLSCSQTLNHNVMYWYQQKSSQAPKLLFHYYDKDFNNEADTPDNFQSRRPNTSFCFLDIRSPGLGDTAMYLCATSYDRTYEQYFGPGTRLTVT.

This CDR3 reads CASRRGFQLYGYTF. The CDR3 DNA is TGTGCCAGCAGAAGGGGTTTCCAACTATATGGCTACACCTTC. The gene calls are TRBV28 and TRBJ1-2, with D maybe TRBD1 (5 bases). This CDR3 is 14 amino acids long. In germline, CDR1 is MDHEN, CDR2 SYDVKM. Trimming took off 6 bases at V and 5 bases at J, with 16 bases between the two ends.

The gene calls are TRBV5-4 and TRBJ2-4; D is possibly TRBD1 (6 bases). The CDR3 is made up of 16 amino acids. The V end was cut by 4 bases, the J end by 1 base, with 15 bases between. Germline-derived CDR1 and CDR2 are SGHNT and YYREEE (reference sequence). CDR3 amino acids: CASSPGQGMAKNIQYF. The CDR3 bases are TGTGCCAGCAGCCCGGGGCAGGGGATGGCCAAAAACATTCAGTACTTC. Complete variable domain (other parts from reference TRBV5-4 and TRBJ2-4): ETGVTQSPTHLIKTRGQQVTLRCSSQSGHNTVSWYQQALGQGPQFIFQYYREEENGRGNFPPRFSGLQFPNYSSELNVNALELDDSALYLCASSPGQGMAKNIQYFGAGTRLSVL.

This chain links TRBV10-3 with TRBJ1-1; no clear D gene. Trimming removed 7 bases from V and 2 bases from J, with 8 bases in between. Germline V gene data show CDR1 as ENHRY and CDR2 as SYGVKD. The CDR3 length is 12 residues. CDR3 loop: CAIMSTNTEAFF. The CDR3 DNA sequence: TGTGCCATCATGTCGACTAACACTGAAGCTTTCTTT.

The chain links TRBV3-1 (or the pseudogene TRBV3-2) to TRBJ1-3; 11 positions agree with TRBD1. V was pared by 5 bases and J by 2 bases, with 2 bases of the junction left unmatched. There are 15 residues in the CDR3. Per germline, CDR1 LGHDT and CDR2 YNNKEL (reference sequence). The CDR3 loop reads CASSEGQGAGNTIYF. The CDR3 DNA reads TGTGCCAGCAGCGAGGGACAGGGGGCTGGAAACACCATATATTTT.

The chain recombines TRBV18 with TRBJ1-4; 7 bases agree with TRBD1. Trimming took 2 bases from V and 5 from J; bases not matched to a gene: 2. The germline gives CDR1 KGHSH, CDR2 LQKENI. This CDR3 is 14 amino acids long. CDR3 protein: CASSPETGNEKLFF. DNA of the CDR3: TGTGCCAGCTCACCAGAGACAGGGAATGAAAAACTGTTTTTT. Complete variable domain (other parts from reference TRBV18 and TRBJ1-4): NAGVMQNPRHLVRRRGQEARLRCSPMKGHSHVYWYRQLPEEGLKFMVYLQKENIIDESGMPKERFSAEFPKEGPSILRIQQVVRGDSAAYFCASSPETGNEKLFFGSGTQLSVL.